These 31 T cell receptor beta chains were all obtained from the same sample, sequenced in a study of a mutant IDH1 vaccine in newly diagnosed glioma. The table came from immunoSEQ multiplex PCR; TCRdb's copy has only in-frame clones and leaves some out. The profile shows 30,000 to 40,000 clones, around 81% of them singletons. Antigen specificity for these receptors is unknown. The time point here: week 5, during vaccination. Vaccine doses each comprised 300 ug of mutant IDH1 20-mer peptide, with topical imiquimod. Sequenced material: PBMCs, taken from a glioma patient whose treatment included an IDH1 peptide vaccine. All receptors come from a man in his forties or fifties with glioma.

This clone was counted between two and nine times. For the CDR3, the DNA is TGTGCCAGCAGGGGCAGGGAGGATGAAAAACTGTTTTTT. This translates into CASRGREDEKLFF. The V and J genes are TRBV7-2 and TRBJ1-4; possible D gene TRBD1, 5 bases. The germline V gene has CDR1 SGHTA and CDR2 FQGNSA. There are 13 residues in the CDR3. Trimming removed 6 bases at V and 6 bases at J, with 11 bases between.

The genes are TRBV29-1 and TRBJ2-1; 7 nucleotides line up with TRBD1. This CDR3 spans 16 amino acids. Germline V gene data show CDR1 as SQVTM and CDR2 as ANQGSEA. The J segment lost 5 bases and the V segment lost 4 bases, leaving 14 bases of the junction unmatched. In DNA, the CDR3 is TGCAGCGTTGTGAGATTCCCGACAGGGTCCAACAATGAGCAGTTCTTC. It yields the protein CSVVRFPTGSNNEQFF.

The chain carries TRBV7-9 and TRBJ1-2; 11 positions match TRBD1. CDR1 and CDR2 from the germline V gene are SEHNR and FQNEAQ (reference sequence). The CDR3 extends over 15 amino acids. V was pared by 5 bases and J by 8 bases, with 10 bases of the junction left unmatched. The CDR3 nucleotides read TGTGCCAGCAGCCCCGGTGGACAGGGGGCGAGGGGCTACACCTTC. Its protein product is CASSPGGQGARGYTF.

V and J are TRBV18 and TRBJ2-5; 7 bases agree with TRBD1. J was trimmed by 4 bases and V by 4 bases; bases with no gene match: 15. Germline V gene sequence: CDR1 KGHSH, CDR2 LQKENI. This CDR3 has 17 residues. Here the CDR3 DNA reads TGTGCCAGCTCACTTACCGGTCAGACAGGGCTAGGAGAGACCCAGTACTTC. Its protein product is CASSLTGQTGLGETQYF. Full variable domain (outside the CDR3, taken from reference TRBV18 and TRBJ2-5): NAGVMQNPRHLVRRRGQEARLRCSPMKGHSHVYWYRQLPEEGLKFMVYLQKENIIDESGMPKERFSAEFPKEGPSILRIQQVVRGDSAAYFCASSLTGQTGLGETQYFGPGTRLLVL.

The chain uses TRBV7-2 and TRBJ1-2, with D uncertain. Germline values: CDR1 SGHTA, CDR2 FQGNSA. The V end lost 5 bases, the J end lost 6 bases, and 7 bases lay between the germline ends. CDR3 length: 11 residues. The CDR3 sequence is CASSLWDGYTF. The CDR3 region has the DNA TGTGCCAGCAGCCTTTGGGATGGCTACACCTTC.

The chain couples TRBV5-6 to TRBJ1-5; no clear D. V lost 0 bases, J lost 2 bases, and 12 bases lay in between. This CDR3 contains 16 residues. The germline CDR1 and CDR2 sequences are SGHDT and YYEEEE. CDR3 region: CASSLAGVLGNQPQHF. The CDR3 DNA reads TGTGCCAGCAGCTTGGCCGGCGTATTAGGCAATCAGCCCCAGCATTTT.

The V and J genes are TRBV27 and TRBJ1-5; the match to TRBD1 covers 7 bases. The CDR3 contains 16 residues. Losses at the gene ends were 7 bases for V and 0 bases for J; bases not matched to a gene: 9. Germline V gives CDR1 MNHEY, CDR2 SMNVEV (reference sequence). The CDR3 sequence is CASTLTGWGSNQPQHF. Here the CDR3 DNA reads TGTGCCAGCACCCTGACAGGGTGGGGTAGCAATCAGCCCCAGCATTTT.

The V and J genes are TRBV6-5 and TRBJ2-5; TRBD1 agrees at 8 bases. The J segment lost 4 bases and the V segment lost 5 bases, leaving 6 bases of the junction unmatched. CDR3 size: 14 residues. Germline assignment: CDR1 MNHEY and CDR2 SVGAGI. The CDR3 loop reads CASSPGTGGETQYF. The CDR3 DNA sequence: TGTGCCAGCAGTCCCGGGACAGGCGGAGAGACCCAGTACTTC.

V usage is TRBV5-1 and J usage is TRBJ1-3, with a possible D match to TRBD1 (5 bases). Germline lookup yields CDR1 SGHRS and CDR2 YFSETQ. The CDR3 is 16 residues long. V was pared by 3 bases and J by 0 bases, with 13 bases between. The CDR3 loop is CASSWGGGDSGNTIYF. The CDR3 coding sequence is TGCGCCAGCAGCTGGGGCGGCGGGGACTCTGGAAACACCATATATTTT.

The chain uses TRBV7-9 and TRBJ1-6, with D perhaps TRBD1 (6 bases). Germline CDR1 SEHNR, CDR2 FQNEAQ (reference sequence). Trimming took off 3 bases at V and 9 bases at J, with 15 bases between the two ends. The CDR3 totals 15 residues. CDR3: CASSLSTGGGSPLHF. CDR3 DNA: TGTGCCAGCAGCTTGTCGACAGGAGGGGGTTCACCCCTCCACTTT.

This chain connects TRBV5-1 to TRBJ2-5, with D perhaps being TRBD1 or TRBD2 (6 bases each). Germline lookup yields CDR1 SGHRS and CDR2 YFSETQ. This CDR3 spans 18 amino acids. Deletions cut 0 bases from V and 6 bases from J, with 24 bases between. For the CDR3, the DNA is TGCGCCAGCAGCTTGGGTTTTTCTCCGGGACAACGGGAGAAGACCCAGTACTTC. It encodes CASSLGFSPGQREKTQYF.

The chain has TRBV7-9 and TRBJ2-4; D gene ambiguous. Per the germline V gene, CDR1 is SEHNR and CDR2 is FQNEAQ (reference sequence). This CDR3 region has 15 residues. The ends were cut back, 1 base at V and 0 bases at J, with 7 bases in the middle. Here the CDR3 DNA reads TGTGCCAGCAGCTTAGACGGAAAAGCCAAAAACATTCAGTACTTC. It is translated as CASSLDGKAKNIQYF.

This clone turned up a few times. CDR3 sequence reads: CSVDIWDSGGYTF. The DNA for the CDR3 is TGCAGCGTTGATATTTGGGACTCTGGCGGCTACACCTTC. The chain links TRBV29-1 to TRBJ1-2; TRBD1 might be the D (5 bases). V shed 3 bases and J shed 8 bases, with 16 bases lying between them. Germline CDR1 and CDR2: SQVTM and ANQGSEA. This CDR3 has 13 residues. Variable domain in full (rest from reference TRBV29-1 and TRBJ1-2): SAVISQKPSRDICQRGTSLTIQCQVDSQVTMMFWYRQQPGQSLTLIATANQGSEATYESGFVIDKFPISRPNLTFSTLTVSNMSPEDSSIYLCSVDIWDSGGYTFGSGTRLTVV.

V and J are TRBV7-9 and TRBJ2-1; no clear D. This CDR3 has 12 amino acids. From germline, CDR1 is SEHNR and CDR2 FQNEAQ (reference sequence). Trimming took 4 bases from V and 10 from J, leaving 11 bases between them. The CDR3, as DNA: TGTGCCAGCAGCTCAAAAATAGGGGAGCAGTTCTTC. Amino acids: CASSSKIGEQFF.

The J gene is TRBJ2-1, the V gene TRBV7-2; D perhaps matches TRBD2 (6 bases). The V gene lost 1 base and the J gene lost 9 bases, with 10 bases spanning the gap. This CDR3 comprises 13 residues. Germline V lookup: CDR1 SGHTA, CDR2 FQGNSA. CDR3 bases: TGTGCCAGCAGCTTAGGTGCGGGGACTGAGCAGTTCTTC. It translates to CASSLGAGTEQFF.

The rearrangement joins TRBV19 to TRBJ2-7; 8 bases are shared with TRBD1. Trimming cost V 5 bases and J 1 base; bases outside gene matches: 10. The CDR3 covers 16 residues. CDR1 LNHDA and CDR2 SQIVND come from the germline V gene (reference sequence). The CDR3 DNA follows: TGTGCCAGTAGTTCTGTAGCCGGGACAGGATCCTACGAGCAGTACTTC. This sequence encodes CASSSVAGTGSYEQYF. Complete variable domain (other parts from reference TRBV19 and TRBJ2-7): DGGITQSPKYLFRKEGQNVTLSCEQNLNHDAMYWYRQDPGQGLRLIYYSQIVNDFQKGDIAEGYSVSREKKESFPLTVTSAQKNPTAFYLCASSSVAGTGSYEQYFGPGTRLTVT.

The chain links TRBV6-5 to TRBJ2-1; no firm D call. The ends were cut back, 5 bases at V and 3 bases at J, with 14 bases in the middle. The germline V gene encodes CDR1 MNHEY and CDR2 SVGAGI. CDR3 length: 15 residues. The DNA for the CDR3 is TGTGCCAGCAGTAACCCACCCGATGGCTACAATGAGCAGTTCTTC. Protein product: CASSNPPDGYNEQFF.

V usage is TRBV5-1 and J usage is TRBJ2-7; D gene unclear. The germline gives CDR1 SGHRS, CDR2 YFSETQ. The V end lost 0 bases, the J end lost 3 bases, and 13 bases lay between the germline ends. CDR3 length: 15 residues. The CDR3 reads CASSLETSPIYEQYF. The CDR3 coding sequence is TGCGCCAGCAGCTTGGAAACCTCTCCAATCTACGAGCAGTACTTC.

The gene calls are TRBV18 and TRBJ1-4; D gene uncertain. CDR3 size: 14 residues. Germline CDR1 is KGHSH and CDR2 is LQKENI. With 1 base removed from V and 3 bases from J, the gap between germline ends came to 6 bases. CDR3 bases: TGTGCCAGCTCACCACAGGGATCTAATGAAAAACTGTTTTTT. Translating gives CASSPQGSNEKLFF.

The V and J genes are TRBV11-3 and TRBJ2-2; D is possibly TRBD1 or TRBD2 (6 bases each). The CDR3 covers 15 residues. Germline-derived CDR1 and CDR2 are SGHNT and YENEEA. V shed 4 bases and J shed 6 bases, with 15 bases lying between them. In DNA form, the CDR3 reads TGTGCCAGCAGCTCGGGGGCAGGGGATTCCGGGGAGCTGTTTTTT. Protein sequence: CASSSGAGDSGELFF. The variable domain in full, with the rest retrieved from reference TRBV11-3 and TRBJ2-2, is EAGVVQSPRYKIIEKKQPVAFWCNPISGHNTLYWYLQNLGQGPELLIRYENEEAVDDSQLPKDRFSAERLKGVDSTLKIQPAELGDSAVYLCASSSGAGDSGELFFGEGSRLTVL.

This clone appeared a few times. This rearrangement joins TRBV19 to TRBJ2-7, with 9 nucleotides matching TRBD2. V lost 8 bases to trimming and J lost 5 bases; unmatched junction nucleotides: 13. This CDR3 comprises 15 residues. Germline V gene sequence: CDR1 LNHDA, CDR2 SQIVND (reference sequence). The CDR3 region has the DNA TGTGCCAGTCGGGATTTAGCGGGAGATACTAACGAGCAGTACTTC. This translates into CASRDLAGDTNEQYF.

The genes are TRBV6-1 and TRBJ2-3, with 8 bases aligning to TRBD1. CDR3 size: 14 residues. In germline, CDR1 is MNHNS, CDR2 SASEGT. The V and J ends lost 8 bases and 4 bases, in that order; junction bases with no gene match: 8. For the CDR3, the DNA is TGTGCCAGCTCCTCCAGGGGGCGTGCAGATACGCAGTATTTT. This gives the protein CASSSRGRADTQYF.

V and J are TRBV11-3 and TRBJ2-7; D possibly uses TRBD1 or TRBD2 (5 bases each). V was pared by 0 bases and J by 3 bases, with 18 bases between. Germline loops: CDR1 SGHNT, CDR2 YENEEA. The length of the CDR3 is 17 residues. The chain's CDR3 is CASSLDGRWRTLYEQYF. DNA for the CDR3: TGTGCCAGCAGCTTAGATGGGCGGTGGAGGACACTCTACGAGCAGTACTTC.

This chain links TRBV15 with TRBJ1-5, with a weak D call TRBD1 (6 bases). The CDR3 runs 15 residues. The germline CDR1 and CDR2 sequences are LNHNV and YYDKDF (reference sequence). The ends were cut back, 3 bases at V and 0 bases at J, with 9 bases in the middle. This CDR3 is CATSRTGISNQPQHF. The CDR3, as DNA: TGTGCCACCAGCAGGACAGGAATTAGCAATCAGCCCCAGCATTTT.

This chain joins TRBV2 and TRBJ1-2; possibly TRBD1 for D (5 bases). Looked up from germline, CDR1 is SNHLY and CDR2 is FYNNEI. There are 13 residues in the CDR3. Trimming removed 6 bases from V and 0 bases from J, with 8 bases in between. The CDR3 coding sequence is TGTGCCAGCAGGGGGCCCACTAACTATGGCTACACCTTC. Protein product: CASRGPTNYGYTF.

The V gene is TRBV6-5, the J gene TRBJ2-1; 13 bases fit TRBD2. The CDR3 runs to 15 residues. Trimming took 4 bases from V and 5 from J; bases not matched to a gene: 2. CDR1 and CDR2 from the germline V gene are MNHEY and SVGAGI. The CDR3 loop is CASSWTSGRDNEQFF. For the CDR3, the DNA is TGTGCCAGCAGTTGGACTAGCGGGAGAGACAATGAGCAGTTCTTC.

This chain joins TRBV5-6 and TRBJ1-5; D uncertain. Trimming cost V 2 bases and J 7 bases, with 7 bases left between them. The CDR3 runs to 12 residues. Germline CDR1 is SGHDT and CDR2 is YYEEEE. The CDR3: CASSLMSQPQHF. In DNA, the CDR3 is TGTGCCAGCAGCTTAATGAGCCAGCCCCAGCATTTT.

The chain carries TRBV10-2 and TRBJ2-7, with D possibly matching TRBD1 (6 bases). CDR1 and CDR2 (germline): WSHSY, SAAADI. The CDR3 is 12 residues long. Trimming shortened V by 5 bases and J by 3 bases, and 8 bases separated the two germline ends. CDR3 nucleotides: TGCGCCAGCAGTTCAGGGGTCTACGAGCAGTACTTC. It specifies CASSSGVYEQYF.

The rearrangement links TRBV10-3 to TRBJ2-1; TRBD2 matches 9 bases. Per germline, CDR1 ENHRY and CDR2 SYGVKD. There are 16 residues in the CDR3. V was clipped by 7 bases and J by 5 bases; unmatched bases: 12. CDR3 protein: CAIKSGGRAYDNEQFF. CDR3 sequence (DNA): TGTGCCATCAAGAGCGGCGGGAGGGCATACGACAATGAGCAGTTCTTC.

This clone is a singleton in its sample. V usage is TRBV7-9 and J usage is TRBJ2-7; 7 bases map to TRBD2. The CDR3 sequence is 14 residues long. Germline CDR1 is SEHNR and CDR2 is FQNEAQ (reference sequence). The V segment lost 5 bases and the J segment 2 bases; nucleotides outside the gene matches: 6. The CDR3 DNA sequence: TGTGCCAGCAGCGGGGGGGGGACCCCCTACGAGCAGTACTTC. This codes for CASSGGGTPYEQYF.

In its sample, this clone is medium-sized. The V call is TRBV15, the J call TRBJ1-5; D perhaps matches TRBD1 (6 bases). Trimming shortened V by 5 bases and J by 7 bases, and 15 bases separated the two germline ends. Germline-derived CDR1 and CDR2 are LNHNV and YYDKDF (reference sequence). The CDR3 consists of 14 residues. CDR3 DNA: TGTGCCACCAGCGGAACAGGGTCGAGGCAGCCCCAGCATTTT. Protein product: CATSGTGSRQPQHF.